This is a list of T cell receptor beta chains from one sample in a study of molecular identifiers for immune sequencing clone quantification. TCRdb reprocessed the PCR reads via MiXCR and lists one record per CDR3 protein. Found here are 600,000 to 650,000 distinct CDR3 sequences, approximately 20% of them singletons; the top ten hold around 0.9%. Sequenced input: naive CD8+ T cells from blood, with Jurkat cell RNA spiked in. These receptors originate from a human donor in good health. Some libraries in this study had Jurkat cell RNA spiked in. The CDR3 runs from the conserved cysteine through the conserved F or W. The D gene is left open where the match is weak. A clone size is listed for some rows: how often the clone was seen (once, few, many), or a class if it is expanded.

j_gene | v_gene | abundance | d_gene | CDR3aa | CDR3nt
TRBJ1-1 | TRBV10-3 | many | TRBD1 | CAISDDRAGNEAFF | TGTGCCATCAGTGATGACAGGGCGGGCAATGAAGCTTTCTTT
TRBJ2-3 | TRBV7-8 | many | TRBD2 | CASSLEGGGWADTQYF | TGTGCCAGCAGCTTAGAGGGCGGGGGGTGGGCAGATACGCAGTATTTT
TRBJ2-7 | TRBV5-4 | few | TRBD1 | CASSTGQGVPYEQYF | TGTGCCAGCAGCACCGGACAGGGGGTTCCCTACGAGCAGTACTTC
TRBJ1-1 | TRBV20-1 | many | NA | CSAPGENTEAFF | TGCAGTGCTCCTGGGGAGAACACTGAAGCTTTCTTT
TRBJ2-2 | TRBV7-6 | NA | TRBD2 | CASSLKLAGPDTGELFF | TGTGCCAGCAGCTTAAAACTAGCGGGCCCGGACACCGGGGAGCTGTTTTTT
TRBJ2-7 | TRBV6-5 | NA | NA | CASSSLPRGASYEQYF | TGTGCCAGCAGTTCCCTCCCAAGGGGCGCCTCCTACGAGCAGTACTTC
TRBJ2-2 | TRBV4-3 | few | NA | CASSQDGLASTGELFF | TGCGCCAGCAGCCAAGATGGCCTAGCTTCGACCGGGGAGCTGTTTTTT
TRBJ1-5 | TRBV27 | NA | NA | CASSLIGQNQPQHF | TGTGCCAGCAGTTTAATAGGACAAAATCAGCCCCAGCATTTT
TRBJ1-5 | TRBV24-1 | NA | NA | CATSDGVSNQPQHF | TGTGCCACCAGTGATGGTGTTAGCAATCAGCCCCAGCATTTT
TRBJ2-5 | TRBV7-7 | NA | NA | CATALPGSQETQYF | TGTGCTACCGCCCTTCCGGGTTCTCAAGAGACCCAGTACTTC
TRBJ2-1 | TRBV27 | many | TRBD2 | CASSQGLAWSEQFF | TGTGCCAGCAGCCAAGGACTAGCATGGAGTGAGCAGTTCTTC
TRBJ1-4 | TRBV21-1 | many | NA | CASSKRRLWGPNEKLFF | TGTGCCAGCAGCAAAAGGCGACTGTGGGGCCCCAATGAAAAACTGTTTTTT
TRBJ1-5 | TRBV28 | NA | NA | CASSSLTLGGNQPQHF | TGTGCCAGCAGTTCCTTGACCCTGGGCGGCAATCAGCCCCAGCATTTT
TRBJ2-7 | TRBV6-6 | few | NA | CASSYTGVVDEQYF | TGTGCCAGCAGTTACACGGGGGTGGTGGACGAGCAGTACTTC
TRBJ2-7 | TRBV20-1 | many | TRBD1 | CSARERWDRGDEQYF | TGCAGTGCTAGAGAACGTTGGGACAGGGGTGACGAGCAGTACTTC
TRBJ2-7 | TRBV7-9 | many | NA | CASRPSGGKAYEQYF | TGTGCCAGCAGGCCATCCGGCGGGAAGGCCTACGAGCAGTACTTC
TRBJ2-7 | TRBV20-1 | NA | NA | CSARDFSASSYEQYF | TGCAGTGCTAGAGATTTTTCGGCCAGCTCCTACGAGCAGTACTTC
TRBJ1-6 | TRBV6-4 | many | NA | CASSPTQGFDSPLHF | TGTGCCAGCAGCCCCACCCAGGGGTTCGATTCACCCCTCCACTTT
TRBJ1-2 | TRBV16 | NA | TRBD1 | CASSHMTGNLDGYTF | TGTGCCAGCAGCCACATGACAGGGAATTTGGATGGCTACACCTTC
TRBJ2-7 | TRBV14 | many | NA | CASSQGLRYEQYF | TGTGCCAGCAGCCAAGGTCTGCGCTACGAGCAGTACTTC
TRBJ2-1 | TRBV30 | many | TRBD1 | CAWSFVRGPGNEQFF | TGTGCCTGGAGTTTCGTCAGGGGGCCCGGTAATGAGCAGTTCTTC
TRBJ2-3 | TRBV7-6 | NA | TRBD2 | CASSRGGGGLTDTQYF | TGTGCCAGCAGTAGGGGTGGCGGGGGGCTCACAGATACGCAGTATTTT
TRBJ2-2 | TRBV13 | few | NA | CASSLGGLTGELFF | TGTGCCAGCAGCTTAGGCGGTCTCACCGGGGAGCTGTTTTTT
TRBJ2-3 | TRBV12-3/TRBV12-4 | many | NA | CASSPGHSTDTQYF | TGTGCCAGCAGTCCGGGACACAGCACAGATACGCAGTATTTT
TRBJ2-3 | TRBV30 | NA | NA | CAWSVGQTDTQYF | TGTGCCTGGAGTGTGGGCCAGACAGATACGCAGTATTTT
TRBJ1-1 | TRBV5-1 | many | NA | CASSLDFGEAFF | TGCGCCAGCAGCTTGGATTTTGGAGAAGCTTTCTTT
TRBJ2-1 | TRBV9 | many | NA | CASSVGGQEHNEQFF | TGTGCCAGCAGCGTAGGCGGCCAGGAACACAATGAGCAGTTCTTC
TRBJ1-1 | TRBV24-1 | many | NA | CATSAGENTEAFF | TGTGCCACCAGTGCAGGGGAGAACACTGAAGCTTTCTTT